These 13 T cell receptor beta chains originate from one sample sequenced in a study of blood T cell repertoires in COVID-19. Sequencing was performed with immunoSEQ multiplex PCR; in TCRdb, only in-frame clones are kept and a portion is missing. The table records about 98,000 clones, about 86% of them present only once. The specimen was peripheral blood. The receptors come from a man aged 60 to 75 with acute or convalescent COVID-19.

The chain uses TRBV27 and TRBJ2-1; tentatively, D is TRBD2 (6 bases). The germline CDR1 and CDR2 sequences are MNHEY and SMNVEV (reference sequence). Trimming took off 3 bases at V and 2 bases at J, with 11 bases between the two ends. This CDR3 region has 15 residues. The CDR3: CASSLVASAYNEQFF. The CDR3 DNA reads as TGTGCCAGCAGTTTGGTAGCTAGCGCCTACAATGAGCAGTTCTTC.

In this sample, this clone turned up a few times. The chain uses TRBV3-1 (or the pseudogene TRBV3-2) and TRBJ2-1, with TRBD2 as a possible D gene (5 bases). The CDR3 contains 14 residues. The ends were cut back, 7 bases at V and 10 bases at J, with 20 bases in the middle. Per germline, CDR1 LGHDT and CDR2 YNNKEL (reference sequence). The CDR3 bases are TGTGCCAGCACCCTCGGGAAAGTATTTGGGGAGCAGTTCTTC. Amino acid sequence: CASTLGKVFGEQFF.

In this sample, this clone turned up once. This chain joins TRBV5-1 and TRBJ1-3; perhaps TRBD1 as D (6 bases). The CDR3 covers 15 residues. Looked up from germline, CDR1 is SGHRS and CDR2 is YFSETQ. The V end lost 0 bases, the J end lost 2 bases, and 9 bases lay between the germline ends. CDR3 in amino acids: CASSLEGEPGNTIYF. CDR3 DNA: TGCGCCAGCAGCTTGGAGGGGGAACCTGGAAACACCATATATTTT.

The chain is built from TRBV3-1 (or the pseudogene TRBV3-2) and TRBJ1-2; 7 bases are a match to TRBD1. V lost 4 bases to trimming and J lost 4 bases; unmatched junction nucleotides: 6. Germline CDR1 and CDR2: LGHDT and YNNKEL (reference sequence). The CDR3 contains 14 residues. The CDR3 reads CASSPSGTAYGYTF. The CDR3, as DNA: TGTGCCAGCAGCCCTTCCGGGACAGCCTATGGCTACACCTTC.

V and J are TRBV5-5 and TRBJ1-6; D perhaps matches TRBD1 (5 bases). The CDR3 sequence is 16 residues long. Germline CDR1 SGHKS, CDR2 YYEKEE (reference sequence). V was cut by 0 bases and J by 2 bases, with 9 bases left in between. The CDR3 here is CASSLEVRAYNSPLHF. The CDR3, as DNA: TGTGCCAGCAGCTTGGAAGTCAGGGCCTATAATTCACCCCTCCACTTT.

The V and J genes are TRBV19 and TRBJ2-6; TRBD2 aligns across 10 bases. V lost 6 bases and J lost 0; bases outside the gene matches: 14. The CDR3 runs 20 residues. CDR1 LNHDA and CDR2 SQIVND come from the germline V gene (reference sequence). The CDR3 DNA reads TGTGCCAGTAGGCCTCTGGGACGGTTAGCGGGAGGCTCTGGGGCCAACGTCCTGACTTTC. It yields the protein CASRPLGRLAGGSGANVLTF.

The chain has TRBV14 and TRBJ1-5; 7 nucleotides align to TRBD1. CDR1 and CDR2 (germline): SGHDN, FVKESK. CDR3 size: 14 residues. V was pared by 5 bases and J by 2 bases, with 3 bases of the junction left unmatched. CDR3 nucleotide sequence: TGTGCCAGCAGCAGACAGGGCGGCAATCAGCCCCAGCATTTT. Its translation: CASSRQGGNQPQHF.

The sample holds a few counts of this clone. The rearrangement links TRBV10-2 to TRBJ1-6, with D maybe TRBD1 (5 bases). The CDR3 loop spans 15 amino acids. V was trimmed by 5 bases and J by 7 bases, leaving 15 bases between them. Germline V gene data show CDR1 as WSHSY and CDR2 as SAAADI. Here the CDR3 DNA reads TGCGCCAGCAGTCCACGGGGGGTAGGGAATTCACCCCTCCACTTT. Amino acid sequence: CASSPRGVGNSPLHF.

The V gene is TRBV10-3, the J gene TRBJ2-1, with D possibly being TRBD2 (5 bases). Germline CDR1 ENHRY, CDR2 SYGVKD. This CDR3 has 14 residues. Between the trimmed V and J ends, which lost 4 bases and 6 bases, there was a span of 13 bases. CDR3 sequence (DNA): TGTGCCATCAGTGGGCGGAGCGGTCTCAATGAGCAGTTCTTC. It encodes CAISGRSGLNEQFF.

V gene TRBV3-1 (or the pseudogene TRBV3-2) combines with J gene TRBJ2-2; D is perhaps TRBD2 (8 bases). The CDR3 has 15 residues. Trimming cost V 1 base and J 6 bases, with 12 bases left between them. Germline CDR1 reads LGHDT; CDR2 reads YNNKEL (reference sequence). The CDR3 region is CASSQAGGGPGELFF. Here the CDR3 DNA reads TGTGCCAGCAGCCAAGCGGGAGGGGGCCCCGGGGAGCTGTTTTTT.

The chain uses TRBV19 and TRBJ2-3; D perhaps matches TRBD2 (6 bases). Germline loops: CDR1 LNHDA, CDR2 SQIVND (reference sequence). V was shortened by 6 bases and J by 2 bases, with 15 bases between the two germline ends. CDR3 length: 15 amino acids. CDR3 sequence: CASRREEGFTDTQYF. CDR3 in DNA: TGTGCCAGTAGGCGGGAAGAAGGATTCACAGATACGCAGTATTTT.

The chain combines TRBV18 with TRBJ2-5, with D perhaps matching TRBD1 (8 bases). Per the germline V gene, CDR1 is KGHSH and CDR2 is LQKENI. V lost 2 bases, J lost 3 bases, and 10 bases lay in between. This CDR3 is built from 14 residues. CDR3 sequence reads: CASSPTGGEETQYF. CDR3 nucleotides: TGTGCCAGCTCACCAACAGGGGGGGAAGAGACCCAGTACTTC.

The chain employs TRBV27 and TRBJ1-1, with 8 bases matching TRBD1. Germline CDR1 and CDR2: MNHEY and SMNVEV (reference sequence). J was trimmed by 5 bases and V by 2 bases; bases with no gene match: 7. The CDR3 consists of 15 residues. The CDR3 DNA sequence: TGTGCCAGCAGTTTACCCGGGACAGGAGGGACTGAAGCTTTCTTT. Its protein product is CASSLPGTGGTEAFF.